This T cell receptor (beta chain) was recovered during a study of cytomegalovirus exposure and HLA in healthy donors. The CDR3 sequence is 14 residues long. The V and J ends lost 3 bases and 6 bases, in that order; junction bases with no gene match: 5. The germline V gene encodes CDR1 MNHEY and CDR2 SMNVEV (reference sequence). From the approximately 120-subject validation cohort, which was separate from the approximately 670-subject first cohort, the donors were drawn. Clones were sequenced by immunoSEQ multiplex PCR, and TCRdb holds only the in-frame ones, with some missing. The table has over 110,000 clones, around 87% seen once.

The receptor comes from a man between 18 and 29 years old in good health and CMV-seropositive. The sequenced material came from PBMCs. The V gene is TRBV27, the J gene TRBJ1-2, with TRBD1 identical over 9 bases. This chain's CDR3 is CASSFGTGMDGYTF. DNA of the CDR3: TGTGCCAGCAGTTTTGGGACAGGGATGGATGGCTACACCTTC.